This T cell receptor (beta chain) was identified in a study of T cell changes during pregnancy in multiple sclerosis. The sample holds one count of this clone. This table comes from immunoSEQ multiplex PCR, and its TCRdb copy is limited to in-frame clones, with some not included. The table includes tens of thousands of clones, about 91% detected once. The V gene's germline CDR1 is SGDLS and CDR2 YYNGEE. The CDR3 sequence is 13 residues long. V lost 2 bases, J lost 2 bases, and 8 bases lay in between. The clonotype was recovered from a female donor with multiple sclerosis, enrolled in a pregnancy study. The chain links TRBV9 to TRBJ2-7, with D maybe TRBD2 (6 bases). Sample: CD8+ T cells from peripheral blood mononuclear cells, taken after pregnancy. The CDR3 DNA sequence: TGTGCCAGCAGCGTCGGGAGCACCTACGAGCAGTACTTC. This encodes CASSVGSTYEQYF. Supplemented by reference TRBV9 and TRBJ2-7, the full variable domain reads DSGVTQTPKHLITATGQRVTLRCSPRSGDLSVYWYQQSLDQGLQFLIQYYNGEERAKGNILERFSAQQFPDLHSELNLSSLELGDSALYFCASSVGSTYEQYFGPGTRLTVT.